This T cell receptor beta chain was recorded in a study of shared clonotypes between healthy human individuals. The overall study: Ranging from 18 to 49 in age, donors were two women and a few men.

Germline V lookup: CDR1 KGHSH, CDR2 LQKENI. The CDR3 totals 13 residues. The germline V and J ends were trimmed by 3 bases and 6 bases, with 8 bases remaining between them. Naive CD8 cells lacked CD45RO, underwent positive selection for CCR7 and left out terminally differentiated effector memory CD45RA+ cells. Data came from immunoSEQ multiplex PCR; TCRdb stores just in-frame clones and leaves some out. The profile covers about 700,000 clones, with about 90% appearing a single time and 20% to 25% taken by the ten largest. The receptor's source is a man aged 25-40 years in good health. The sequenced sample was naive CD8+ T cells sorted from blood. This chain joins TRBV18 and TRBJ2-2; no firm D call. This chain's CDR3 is CASSPAPAGELFF. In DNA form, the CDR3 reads TGTGCCAGCTCACCGGCCCCGGCCGGGGAGCTGTTTTTT. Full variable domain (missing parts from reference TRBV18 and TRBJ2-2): NAGVMQNPRHLVRRRGQEARLRCSPMKGHSHVYWYRQLPEEGLKFMVYLQKENIIDESGMPKERFSAEFPKEGPSILRIQQVVRGDSAAYFCASSPAPAGELFFGEGSRLTVL.